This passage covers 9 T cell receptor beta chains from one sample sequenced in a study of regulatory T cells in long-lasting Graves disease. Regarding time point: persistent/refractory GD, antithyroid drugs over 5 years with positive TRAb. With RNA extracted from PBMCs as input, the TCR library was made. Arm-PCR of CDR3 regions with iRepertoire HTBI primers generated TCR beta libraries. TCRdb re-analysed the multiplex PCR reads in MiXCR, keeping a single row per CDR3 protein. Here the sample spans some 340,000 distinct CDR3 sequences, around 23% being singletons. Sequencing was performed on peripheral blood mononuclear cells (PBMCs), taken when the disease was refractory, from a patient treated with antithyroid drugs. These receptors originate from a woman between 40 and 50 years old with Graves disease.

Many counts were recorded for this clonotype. CDR3 sequence reads: CASSPGTENEKLFF. CDR3 nucleotides: TGTGCCAGCAGTCCCGGGACAGAGAATGAAAAACTGTTTTTT. V is TRBV28 and J is TRBJ1-4; 7 positions agree with TRBD1. The germline gives CDR1 MDHEN, CDR2 SYDVKM. V lost 5 bases, J lost 5 bases, and 5 bases stayed unmatched. The CDR3 is 14 amino acids.

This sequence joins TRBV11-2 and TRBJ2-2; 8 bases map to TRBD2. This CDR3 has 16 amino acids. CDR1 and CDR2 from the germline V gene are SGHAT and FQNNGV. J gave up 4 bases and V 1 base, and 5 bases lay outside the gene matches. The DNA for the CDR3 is TGTGCCAGCAGCTTAGTCCGACTAGCGCCCACCGGGGAGCTGTTTTTT. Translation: CASSLVRLAPTGELFF.

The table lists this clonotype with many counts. The CDR3 DNA is TGTGCCAGCAGTAACAGCGGGCTGAGCTCCTACGAGCAGTACTTC. Translation: CASSNSGLSSYEQYF. The rearrangement joins TRBV6-1 to TRBJ2-7, with D maybe TRBD2 (6 bases). Germline values: CDR1 MNHNS, CDR2 SASEGT. The CDR3 loop spans 15 amino acids. The germline V and J ends were trimmed by 5 bases and 0 bases, with 14 bases remaining between them.

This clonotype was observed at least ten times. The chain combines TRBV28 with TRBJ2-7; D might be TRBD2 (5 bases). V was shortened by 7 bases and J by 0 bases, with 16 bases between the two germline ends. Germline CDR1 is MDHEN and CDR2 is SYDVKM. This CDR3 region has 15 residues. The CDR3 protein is CASKDPGIRSYEQYF. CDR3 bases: TGTGCCAGCAAAGACCCGGGGATTCGCTCCTACGAGCAGTACTTC.

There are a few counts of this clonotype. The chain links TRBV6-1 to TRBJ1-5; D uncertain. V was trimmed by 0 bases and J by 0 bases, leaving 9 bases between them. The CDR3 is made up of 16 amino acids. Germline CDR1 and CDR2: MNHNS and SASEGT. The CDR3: CASSEALGYSNQPQHF. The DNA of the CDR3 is TGTGCCAGCAGTGAAGCGCTCGGTTATAGCAATCAGCCCCAGCATTTT.

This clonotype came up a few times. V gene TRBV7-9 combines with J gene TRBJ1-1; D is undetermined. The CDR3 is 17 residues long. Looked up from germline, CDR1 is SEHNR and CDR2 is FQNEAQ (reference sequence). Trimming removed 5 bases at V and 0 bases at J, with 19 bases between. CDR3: CASSPSSSLDMNTEAFF. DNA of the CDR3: TGTGCCAGCAGCCCCTCAAGTAGCCTTGATATGAACACTGAAGCTTTCTTT.

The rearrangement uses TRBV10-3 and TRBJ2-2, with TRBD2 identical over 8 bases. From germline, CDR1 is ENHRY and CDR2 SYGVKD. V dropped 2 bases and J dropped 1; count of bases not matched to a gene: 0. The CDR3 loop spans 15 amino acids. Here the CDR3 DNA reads TGTGCCATCAGTGAGAGCGGGGGGAACACCGGGGAGCTGTTTTTT. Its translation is CAISESGGNTGELFF.

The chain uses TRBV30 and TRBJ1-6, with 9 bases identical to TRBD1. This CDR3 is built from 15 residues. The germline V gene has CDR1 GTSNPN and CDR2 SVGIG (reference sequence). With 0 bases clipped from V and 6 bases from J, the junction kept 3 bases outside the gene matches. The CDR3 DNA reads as TGTGCCTGGAGTGTACAGGGGGCCCCTAATTCACCCCTCCACTTT. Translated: CAWSVQGAPNSPLHF.

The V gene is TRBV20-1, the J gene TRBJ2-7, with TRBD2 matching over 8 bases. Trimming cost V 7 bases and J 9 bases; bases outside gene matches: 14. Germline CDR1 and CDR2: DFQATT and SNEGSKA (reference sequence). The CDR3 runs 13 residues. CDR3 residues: CSVPAGDYLVQYF. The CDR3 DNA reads TGCAGTGTTCCAGCGGGGGACTATTTGGTGCAGTACTTC.